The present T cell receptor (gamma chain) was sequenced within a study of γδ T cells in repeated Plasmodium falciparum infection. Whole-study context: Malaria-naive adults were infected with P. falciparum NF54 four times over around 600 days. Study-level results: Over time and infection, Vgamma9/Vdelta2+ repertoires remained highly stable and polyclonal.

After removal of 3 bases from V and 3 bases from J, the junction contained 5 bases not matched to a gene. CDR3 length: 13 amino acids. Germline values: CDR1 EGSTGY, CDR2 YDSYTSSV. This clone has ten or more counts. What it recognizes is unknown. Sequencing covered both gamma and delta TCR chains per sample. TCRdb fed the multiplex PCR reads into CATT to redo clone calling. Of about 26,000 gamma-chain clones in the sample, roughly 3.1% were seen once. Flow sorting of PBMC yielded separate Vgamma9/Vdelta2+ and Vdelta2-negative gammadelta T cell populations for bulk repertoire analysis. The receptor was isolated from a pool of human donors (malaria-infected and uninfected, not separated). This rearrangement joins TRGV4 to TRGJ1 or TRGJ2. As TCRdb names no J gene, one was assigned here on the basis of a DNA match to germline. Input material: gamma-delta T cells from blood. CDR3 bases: TGTGCCACCTGGGATACATTTTATTATAAGAAACTCTTT. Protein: CATWDTFYYKKLF.